This TCR beta chain was found in a study of blood T cell repertoires in COVID-19. Study-wide background: The United States, Italy and Spain were the sources of the acute and convalescent COVID-19 samples. In each case, the material was cDNA or gDNA derived from T cells, B-cell-depleted T cells, or PBMCs.

Authors' data handling: Cell counts per sample came from amplifying reference gene primers. Clones were read by immunoSEQ multiplex PCR, and TCRdb kept only the in-frame ones, dropping some. V and J calls and clone size come straight from that table; D and trimming were deduced from the DNA. The data hold about 75,000 clones, with roughly 90% observed a single time. This CDR3 comprises 18 residues. The germline CDR1 and CDR2 sequences are LGHNA and YSLEER. With V trimmed by 0 bases and J by 1 base, 7 bases remained unmatched. The sequence was collected from a human donor in a cohort sampled during active COVID-19. Material for sequencing was peripheral blood. This chain connects TRBV4-3 to TRBJ2-1; 9 nucleotides align to TRBD1. Here the CDR3 reads CASSQDLAGTGSYNEQFF. The CDR3 DNA sequence: TGCGCCAGCAGCCAAGATCTAGCCGGGACAGGGTCCTACAATGAGCAGTTCTTC.